A selection of T cell receptor beta chains follows, all from one sample in a study of T cell responses to AZD1222 COVID-19 vaccine. TCRdb's table, derived via immunoSEQ multiplex PCR, lists solely in-frame clones and lacks some. The sample shows approximately 83,000 clones, just over 90% of them seen only once. The sequencing here drew on peripheral blood, taken on day 0 of MenACWY control vaccination. The source of these receptors is an adult in good health. CDR3s include the opening cysteine and the closing phenylalanine or tryptophan. D genes are given only for firm matches.

. | TRBV7-2 | CASSPEGSGNTEAFF
. | TRBV27 | CASGLAYEQYF
. | TRBV27 | CASSLWGQDTQYF
. | TRBV28 | CASSPAGGTEAFF
. | TRBV27 | CASSFTPEGGYGYTF
. | TRBV6-1 | CASSERRYQPQHF
. | TRBV21-1 | CASDTHRHSYEQYF
TRBD1 | TRBV12-5 | CASGLPGTDYGYTF
. | TRBV11-2 | CASSLVWAGDSYEQYF
TRBD1 | TRBV7-9 | CASSSGTGDTEAFF
. | TRBV2 | CASRLFGTDEETQYF
TRBD2 | TRBV9 | CASSNGLAGGISTDTQYF
. | TRBV3-1/TRBV3-2 | CASSQDLWGATNEKLFF
. | TRBV7-2 | CASSPGGRGNTGELFF
TRBD2 | TRBV3-1/TRBV3-2 | CASSQLSGGTDTQYF
. | TRBV28 | CASSSINDLAEKLFF